This T cell receptor beta chain was found in a study of shared clonotypes between healthy human individuals. Details on this clone: Its antigen is not known. The same CDR3 also results from other DNA sequences found in this sample.

General study results and limits: Clonotype sharing among donors likely depends on sequencing depth. Incompleteness in sorted-subset sequencing, despite large depth, was shown by rarefaction.

TCRdb's copy holds only in-frame clones and misses some; the assay was immunoSEQ multiplex PCR. The sample has more than 2,000,000 clones; more than 85% are singletons. The CDR3 covers 12 residues. V was clipped by 3 bases and J by 5 bases, with 7 bases between them. Germline V gene data show CDR1 as KGHSH and CDR2 as LQKENI. The specimen was naive CD4+ T cells from PBMCs. Noted subset: CD45RA+ positively selected. The rearrangement links TRBV18 to TRBJ1-2; a weak D match, TRBD1 (5 bases). The source is a man younger than 30 in good health. Some clones in this sample may be carry-over from other donors' samples. The CDR3 loop reads CASSPQGYGYTF. CDR3 coding DNA: TGTGCCAGCTCACCCCAGGGATATGGCTACACCTTC.